Sequencing of this T cell receptor beta chain was carried out in a study of Ad26.COV2.S vaccination and SARS-CoV-2 variants. Study in general: Ad26.COV2.S, an intramuscular injection, was given once or twice 56 days apart.

The CDR3 runs 14 residues. Germline V gene data show CDR1 as SGHVS and CDR2 as FNYEAQ. V dropped 5 bases and J dropped 6 bases, with 16 bases sitting between them. The repertoire was sequenced with immunoSEQ multiplex PCR; TCRdb's copy has only in-frame clones and lacks some. The sample has some 330,000 clones, 75% to 90% seen once. Treatment indicated: approximately 18 received Ad26.COV2.S at low or high dose, single or two shots; 5 received placebo; per-sample allocation not given. Collection of the samples took place on day 63 after the first injection of vaccine or placebo. Participants' vaccine, an Ad26 vector, delivered Wuhan-strain SARS-CoV-2 spike.

This sequence joins TRBV7-6 and TRBJ2-5, with D perhaps given as TRBD1 or TRBD2 (5 bases each). The material was peripheral blood, obtained in a trial of Ad26.COV2.S vaccine versus placebo. The source of this sequence is a person between 18 and 65 years old who received the Ad26.COV2.S COVID-19 vaccine or a placebo. CDR3 bases: TGTGCCAGCAGCCCCTCGGGGCGTTGGCAGACCCAGTACTTC. Protein sequence: CASSPSGRWQTQYF.